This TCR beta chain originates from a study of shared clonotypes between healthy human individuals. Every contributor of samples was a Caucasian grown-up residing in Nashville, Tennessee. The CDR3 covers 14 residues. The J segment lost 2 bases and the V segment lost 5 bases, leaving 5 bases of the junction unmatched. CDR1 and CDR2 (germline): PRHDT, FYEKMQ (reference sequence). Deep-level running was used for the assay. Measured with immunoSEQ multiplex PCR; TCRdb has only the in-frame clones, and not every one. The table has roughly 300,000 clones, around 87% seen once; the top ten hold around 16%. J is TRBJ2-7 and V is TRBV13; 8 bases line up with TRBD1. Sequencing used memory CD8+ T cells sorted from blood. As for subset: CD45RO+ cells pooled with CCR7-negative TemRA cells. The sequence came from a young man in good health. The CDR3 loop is CASSPGTGTYEQYF. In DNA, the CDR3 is TGTGCCAGCAGCCCAGGGACAGGCACCTACGAGCAGTACTTC.